The TCR beta chain under discussion was sequenced for a study of blood T cell repertoires in COVID-19 (dated by TCRdb to the early 2020s). Describing the broader study: Samples covering the acute and convalescent phases of COVID-19 were provided by collaborators in the United States, Italy and Spain. The prospective study material was composed of cDNA or gDNA derived from T cells, B-cell-depleted T cells, or PBMCs. The dataset comprised deeply sampled blood TCRbeta repertoires from subjects exposed to, actively infected with, or recovered from COVID-19. The repertoires were released in a freely available public database meant as a resource for research on the immune response to SARS-CoV-2. The samples were drawn from two sources: the first 160 participants of the ongoing ImmuneRACE study, and 1,200 or so subjects contributed by 6 global collaborators. A de-identified subject ID, COVID-19 status, age in years and sex were almost always included in the sample metadata. HLA class I and class II types, where available, came from metadata supplied by the sample provider rather than from assay-based typing.

With regard to this clone: What antigen it recognizes has not been identified. The sample holds no much larger clone one base away, and base qualities are not on file.

The CDR3 sequence holds 14 residues, the cysteine and phenylalanine included. Here the CDR3 DNA is all that survives: 42 bases in frame from base 1. The germline V gene supplies CDR1 MNHEY and CDR2 SVGAGI. V loses 0 bases at its end and J loses 7 bases; junction bases beyond the gene matches: 5. A second Seattle source provided samples from volunteer blood donors who had recovered from COVID-19. Whole blood was collected in K2EDTA tubes by collaborating institutions according to the institutions' own protocols. Collaborator samples were shipped for TCRbeta analysis as frozen whole blood, isolated PBMCs, or DNA extracted from either sample type. The paper's findings and limits, for the study overall: Clinical and demographic metadata were provided uncurated, with the amount varying by source and participant.

TCRbeta CDR3 regions were amplified from genomic DNA using the immunoSEQ Assay, a bias-controlled multiplex PCR. Regarding the original processing steps: Nucleated cell counts per sample were estimated from amplification of reference gene primers within the assay. To quantify the absolute abundance of each unique TCRbeta CDR3 rearrangement, sequence reads were collapsed and filtered. For each sample, productive Simpson clonality was calculated as the square root of Simpson's diversity index over productive rearrangements. The table was pulled from immuneACCESS by TCRdb, which kept in-frame rearrangements only. Such tables lose some clones; where checked, under half of the loss comes from unresolved V genes, and the rest has no known cause. Clone size and the V and J calls come from that table; the DNA yielded D and trimming. This sample gives 270,000 or so clones in total; roughly four fifths of them show up just once. The ten largest account for around 10% of the sample.

This clonotype originated in a woman aged 45-65 years who had recovered from COVID-19. Sequencing input: peripheral blood. Recombination connected TRBV6-5 to TRBJ2-7; the central 8 bases match TRBD1. Here the CDR3 is given as CASSYSQGAGEQYF. At the DNA level, the sequence is TGTGCCAGCAGTTACTCGCAGGGGGCGGGAGAGCAGTACTTC.